These 13 T cell receptor beta chains came from one sample sequenced in a study of shared clonotypes between healthy human individuals. Libraries were prepared by immunoSEQ multiplex PCR; TCRdb keeps only in-frame clonotypes and omits some of them. The table lists roughly 2,500,000 clones, 93% of them singletons. The sample taken for sequencing was naive CD4+ T cells from PBMCs. The subset was: CD45RA+ positively selected. These receptors were obtained from a man aged 18-30 years in good health. Some clones in this sample may be carry-over from other donors' samples.

This clone was seen a single time. The rearrangement joins TRBV10-3 to TRBJ2-2; D is unclear. Germline CDR1 reads ENHRY; CDR2 reads SYGVKD. This CDR3 contains 15 residues. V dropped 7 bases and J dropped 2 bases, with 14 bases sitting between them. In DNA, the CDR3 is TGTGCCATCAATTCTAGGACGGTAAACACCGGGGAGCTGTTTTTT. Translation: CAINSRTVNTGELFF.

This chain links TRBV7-9 with TRBJ1-1, with D tentatively TRBD1 (6 bases). This CDR3 spans 14 amino acids. V lost 1 base and J 8 bases, leaving 14 bases between the germline ends. Looked up from germline, CDR1 is SEHNR and CDR2 is FQNEAQ (reference sequence). CDR3 sequence reads: CASSLVITDSEAFF. DNA of the CDR3: TGTGCCAGCAGCTTAGTTATTACGGACAGCGAAGCTTTCTTT. The full variable domain, rest sourced from reference TRBV7-9 and TRBJ1-1, is DTGVSQNPRHKITKRGQNVTFRCDPISEHNRLYWYRQTLGQGPEFLTYFQNEAQLEKSRLLSDRFSAERPKGSFSTLEIQRTEQGDSAMYLCASSLVITDSEAFFGQGTRLTVV.

On this clone: The sample holds other DNA sequences that translate to the same CDR3. The chain combines TRBV4-3 with TRBJ1-2; D call uncertain. The germline CDR1 and CDR2 sequences are LGHNA and YSLEER. The V end was cut by 0 bases, the J end by 2 bases, with 7 bases between. The CDR3 has 14 amino acids. The CDR3 reads CASSQEGRNYGYTF. In DNA, the CDR3 is TGCGCCAGCAGCCAAGAGGGCAGAAACTATGGCTACACCTTC.

This chain links TRBV28 with TRBJ2-6; D uncertain. Trimming left V 4 bases short and J 2 bases short, with 15 bases between. Germline CDR1 reads MDHEN; CDR2 reads SYDVKM. The CDR3 loop spans 17 amino acids. The CDR3 DNA reads as TGTGCCAGCAGTTCTACAGCCGGTTCCCCTGGGGCCAACGTCCTGACTTTC. It yields the protein CASSSTAGSPGANVLTF.

This clone was observed a handful of times. This sequence joins TRBV27 and TRBJ2-2; no clear D gene. The CDR3 is made up of 12 amino acids. Germline V gives CDR1 MNHEY, CDR2 SMNVEV (reference sequence). Trimming shortened V by 5 bases and J by 6 bases, and 7 bases separated the two germline ends. The CDR3 region has the DNA TGTGCCAGCAGTGATCAACCCGGGGAGCTGTTTTTT. Encoded protein: CASSDQPGELFF.

The chain couples TRBV6-5 to TRBJ2-2; 11 positions agree with TRBD2. Germline CDR1 MNHEY, CDR2 SVGAGI. The CDR3 totals 15 residues. The V and J ends lost 6 bases and 1 base, in that order; junction bases with no gene match: 1. The CDR3 nucleotides are TGTGCCAGCAGCCTAGCGGGAGGGAACACCGGGGAGCTGTTTTTT. Its translation is CASSLAGGNTGELFF.

A remark on this clone: Within the sample, other DNA sequences also encode this same CDR3. The chain links TRBV29-1 to TRBJ2-7, with TRBD1 identical over 9 bases. Germline V gene sequence: CDR1 SQVTM, CDR2 ANQGSEA. The CDR3 loop spans 12 amino acids. J gave up 1 base and V 7 bases, and 2 bases lay outside the gene matches. The CDR3 region is CSAGQGSYEQYF. The CDR3 coding sequence is TGCAGCGCGGGACAGGGTTCCTACGAGCAGTACTTC.

The rearrangement joins TRBV5-3 to TRBJ2-2; D uncertain. TRBV5-3 is an ORF; its function is uncertain. The CDR3 totals 16 residues. V was trimmed by 1 base and J by 0 bases, leaving 10 bases between them. CDR3 sequence reads: CARSLRVYANTGELFF. DNA of the CDR3: TGTGCCAGAAGCTTGCGCGTTTACGCGAACACCGGGGAGCTGTTTTTT.

This clone was seen just once. V is TRBV11-3 and J is TRBJ2-1; D possibly corresponds to TRBD1 (6 bases). The CDR3 is made up of 15 amino acids. Germline CDR1 and CDR2: SGHNT and YENEEA. Trimming removed 3 bases at V and 7 bases at J, with 16 bases between. CDR3 in DNA: TGTGCCAGCAGCTTGAGACAGGCCCCGGGGAATGAGCAGTTCTTC. It codes for CASSLRQAPGNEQFF.

This clone was seen just once. V is TRBV25-1 and J is TRBJ2-4; 9 positions agree with TRBD2. Germline values: CDR1 MGHDK, CDR2 SYGVNS. Trimming took 2 bases from V and 2 from J; bases not matched to a gene: 10. The CDR3 totals 18 residues. The CDR3 DNA reads as TGTGCCAGCAGTGAAAATATAGCGGGAGTCAGAACCAAAAACATTCAGTACTTC. It codes for CASSENIAGVRTKNIQYF.

This chain connects TRBV14 to TRBJ2-3; the match to TRBD1 covers 7 bases. V dropped 1 base and J dropped 0; count of bases not matched to a gene: 4. CDR1 SGHDN and CDR2 FVKESK come from the germline V gene. The CDR3 loop spans 16 amino acids. CDR3 nucleotides: TGTGCCAGCAGCCAAGTGGTGGGACAGAGCACAGATACGCAGTATTTT. This encodes CASSQVVGQSTDTQYF.

The gene calls are TRBV5-8 and TRBJ1-1; a possible D gene is TRBD1 (6 bases). CDR1 SGHTS and CDR2 YDEGEE come from the germline V gene. This CDR3 region has 15 residues. V was cut by 6 bases and J by 1 base, with 16 bases left in between. CDR3 protein: CASIPQGLSNTEAFF. CDR3 nucleotides: TGTGCCAGCATCCCACAGGGACTATCGAACACTGAAGCTTTCTTT.

The chain links TRBV7-2 to TRBJ1-3; D is unclear. This CDR3 is 14 amino acids long. Trimming stripped 5 bases from V and 0 bases from J, with 8 bases between. The germline CDR1 and CDR2 sequences are SGHTA and FQGNSA. Here the CDR3 reads CASSAEGSGNTIYF. In DNA, the CDR3 is TGTGCCAGCAGCGCCGAGGGCTCTGGAAACACCATATATTTT.